The T cell receptor (beta chain) described here comes from a study of blood T cell repertoires in COVID-19. Measured with immunoSEQ multiplex PCR; TCRdb has only the in-frame clones, and not every one. The sample holds about 110,000 clones, around 66% seen once. With 0 bases removed from V and 1 base from J, the gap between germline ends came to 5 bases. Germline CDR1 and CDR2: SGHDT and YYEEEE. The CDR3 has 13 amino acids. This TCR was recovered from an elderly man with acute or convalescent COVID-19. The chain carries TRBV5-6 and TRBJ2-7; D unresolved. The sample consisted of peripheral blood. The CDR3 reads CASSLVRSYEQYF. The CDR3 region has the DNA TGTGCCAGCAGCTTGGTTCGGTCCTACGAGCAGTACTTC.